This T cell receptor (beta chain) comes out of a study of CD8+ T cells in alopecia areata. Trimming shortened V by 1 base and J by 6 bases, and 15 bases separated the two germline ends. The germline CDR1 and CDR2 sequences are MGHRA and YSYEKL. The length of the CDR3 is 15 residues. A FACSAria was used to sort CD4+ and CD8+ T cells. These cells came from PBMCs. Study-wide findings and caveats: Scalp lesions, especially in alopecia totalis/universalis, had higher clonality than normal scalp. Possibly as an HLA-related effect, TCR sharing across patients appeared less clear than in mice. Scalp samples also yield sequences of resident alphabeta T cells from normal skin.

As for this clone: Its specificity is unknown.

Reverse transcribed after extraction, RNA yielded cDNA as the sequencing template. Clones were read by immunoSEQ multiplex PCR, and TCRdb kept only the in-frame ones, dropping some. There are about 100,000 clones in the sample; 59% occur only once, and 20% to 25% lies in the top ten. The chain joins TRBV4-1 to TRBJ1-2; D remains unclear. The sequence was obtained from a human donor in good health. The sample taken for sequencing was CD8+ T cells sorted from blood. CDR3 protein: CASSQGVRVSDGYTF. CDR3 nucleotide sequence: TGCGCCAGCAGCCAAGGGGTTAGGGTCTCTGATGGCTACACCTTC.